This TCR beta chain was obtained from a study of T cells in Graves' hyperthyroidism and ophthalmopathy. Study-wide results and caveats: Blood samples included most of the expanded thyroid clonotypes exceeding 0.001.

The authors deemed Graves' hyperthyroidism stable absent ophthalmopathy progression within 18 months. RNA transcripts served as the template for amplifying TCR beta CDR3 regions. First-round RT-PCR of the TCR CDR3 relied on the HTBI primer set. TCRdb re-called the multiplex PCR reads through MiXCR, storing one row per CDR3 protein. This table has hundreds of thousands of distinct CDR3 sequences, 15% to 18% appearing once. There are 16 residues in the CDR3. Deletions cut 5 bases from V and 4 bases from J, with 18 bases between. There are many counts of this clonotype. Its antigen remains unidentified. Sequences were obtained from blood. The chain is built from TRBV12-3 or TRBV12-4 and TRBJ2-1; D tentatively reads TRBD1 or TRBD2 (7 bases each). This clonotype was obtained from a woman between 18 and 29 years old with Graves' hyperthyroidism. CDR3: CASSPHRGGFYNEQFF. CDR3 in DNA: TGTGCCAGCAGTCCCCACAGGGGAGGGTTTTACAATGAGCAGTTCTTC.